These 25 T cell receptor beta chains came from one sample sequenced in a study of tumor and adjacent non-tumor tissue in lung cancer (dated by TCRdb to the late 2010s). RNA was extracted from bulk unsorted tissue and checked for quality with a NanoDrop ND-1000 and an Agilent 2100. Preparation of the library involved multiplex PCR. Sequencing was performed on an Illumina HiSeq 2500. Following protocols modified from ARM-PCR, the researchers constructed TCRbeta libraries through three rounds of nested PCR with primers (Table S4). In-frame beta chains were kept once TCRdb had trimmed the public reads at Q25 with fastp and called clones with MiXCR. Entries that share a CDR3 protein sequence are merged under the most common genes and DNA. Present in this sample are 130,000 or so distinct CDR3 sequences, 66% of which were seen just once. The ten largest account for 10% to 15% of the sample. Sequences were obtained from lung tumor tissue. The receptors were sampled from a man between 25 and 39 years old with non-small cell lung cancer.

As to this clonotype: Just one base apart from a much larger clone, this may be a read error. The CDR3 coding sequence is TGCAGCGTTAGCCCCGCGGGTCGGTATGAGCAGTTCTTC. It yields the protein CSVSPAGRYEQFF. The rearrangement links TRBV29-1 to TRBJ2-1, with a tentative D call TRBD2 (5 bases). V lost 5 bases to trimming and J lost 8 bases, with 16 bases between them. Germline CDR1 reads SQVTM; CDR2 reads ANQGSEA. CDR3 size: 13 residues.

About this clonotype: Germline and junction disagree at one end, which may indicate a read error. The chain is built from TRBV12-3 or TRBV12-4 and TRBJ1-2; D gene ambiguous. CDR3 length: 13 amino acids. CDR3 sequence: CPSSLGQIYGYTF. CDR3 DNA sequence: TGTCCCAGCAGTTTAGGCCAGATCTATGGCTACACCTTC.

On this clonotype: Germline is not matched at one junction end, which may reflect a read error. The CDR3 loop reads CASSFGEPRTEAFF. The CDR3 bases are TGTGCCAGCAGTTTTGGGGAGCCGCGCACTGAGGCTTTCTTT. This rearrangement joins TRBV12-3 or TRBV12-4 to TRBJ1-1; D is unclear. CDR3 size: 14 residues.

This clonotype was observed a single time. The DNA of the CDR3 is TGTGCCAGCAGCTTAAACCCGGCGCTAGCGGCGCACAGTGAGCAGTTCTTC. Amino acid sequence: CASSLNPALAAHSEQFF. The rearrangement links TRBV11-2 to TRBJ2-1; 7 nucleotides align to TRBD2. Germline V lookup: CDR1 SGHAT, CDR2 FQNNGV. V lost 2 bases, J lost 9 bases, and 16 bases stayed unmatched. The CDR3 covers 17 residues.

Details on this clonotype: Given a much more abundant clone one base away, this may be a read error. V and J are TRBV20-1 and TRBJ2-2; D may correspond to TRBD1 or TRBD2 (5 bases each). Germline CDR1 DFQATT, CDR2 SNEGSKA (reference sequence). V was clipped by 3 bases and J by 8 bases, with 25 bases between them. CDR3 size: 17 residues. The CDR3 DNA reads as TGCAGTGCTAGGGGGGTCGGACTCGGAACGGCATCGGGGGAGCTGTTTTTT. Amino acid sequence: CSARGVGLGTASGELFF.

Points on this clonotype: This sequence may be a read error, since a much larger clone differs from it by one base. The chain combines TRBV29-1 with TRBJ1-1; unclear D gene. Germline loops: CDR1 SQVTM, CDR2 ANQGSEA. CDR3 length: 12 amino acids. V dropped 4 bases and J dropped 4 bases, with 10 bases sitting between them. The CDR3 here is CSVGHYGTEAFF. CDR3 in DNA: TGCAGCGTTGGACACTATGGCACTGAAGCTTTCTTT. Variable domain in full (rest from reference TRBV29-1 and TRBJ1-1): SAVISQKPSRDICQRGTSLTIQCQVDSQVTMMFWYRQQPGQSLTLIATANQGSEATYESGFVIDKFPISRPNLTFSTLTVSNMSPEDSSIYLCSVGHYGTEAFFGQGTRLTVV.

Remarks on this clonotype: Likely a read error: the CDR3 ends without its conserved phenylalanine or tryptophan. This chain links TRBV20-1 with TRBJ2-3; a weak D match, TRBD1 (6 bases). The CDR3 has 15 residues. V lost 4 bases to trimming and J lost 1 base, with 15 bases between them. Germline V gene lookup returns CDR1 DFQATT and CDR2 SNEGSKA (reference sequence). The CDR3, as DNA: TGCAGTGCTAACATGAGGGGGAAGGGCACAGATACGCAGTATCTT. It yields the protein CSANMRGKGTDTQYL.

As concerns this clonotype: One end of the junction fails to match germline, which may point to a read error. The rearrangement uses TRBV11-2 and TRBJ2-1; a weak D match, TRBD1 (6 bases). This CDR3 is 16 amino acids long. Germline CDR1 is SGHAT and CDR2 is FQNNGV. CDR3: CDSTLNVRGRSYEQFF. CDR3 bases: TGTGACAGCACCCTCAATGTCAGGGGAAGATCATATGAGCAGTTCTTC.

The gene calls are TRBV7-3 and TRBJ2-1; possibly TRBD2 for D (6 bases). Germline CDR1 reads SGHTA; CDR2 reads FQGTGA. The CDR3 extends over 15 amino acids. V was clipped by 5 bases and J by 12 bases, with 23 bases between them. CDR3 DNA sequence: TGTGCCAGCAGCCTTAACCCCGGGACTGGGATTGGGCAGTTCTTC. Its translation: CASSLNPGTGIGQFF.

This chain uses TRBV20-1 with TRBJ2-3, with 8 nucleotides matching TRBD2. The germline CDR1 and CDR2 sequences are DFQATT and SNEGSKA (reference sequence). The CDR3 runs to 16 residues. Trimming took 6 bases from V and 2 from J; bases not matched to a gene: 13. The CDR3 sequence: CSARILAEGHTDTQYF. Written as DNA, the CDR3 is TGCAGTGCCCGAATACTAGCGGAGGGCCACACAGATACGCAGTATTTT.

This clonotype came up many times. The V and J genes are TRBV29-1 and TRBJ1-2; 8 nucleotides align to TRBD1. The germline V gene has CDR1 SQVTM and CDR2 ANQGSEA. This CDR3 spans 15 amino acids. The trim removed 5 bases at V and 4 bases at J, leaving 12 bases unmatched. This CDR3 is CSVTSGTGESYGYTF. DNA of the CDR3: TGCAGCGTTACCTCCGGGACAGGTGAATCCTATGGCTACACCTTC.

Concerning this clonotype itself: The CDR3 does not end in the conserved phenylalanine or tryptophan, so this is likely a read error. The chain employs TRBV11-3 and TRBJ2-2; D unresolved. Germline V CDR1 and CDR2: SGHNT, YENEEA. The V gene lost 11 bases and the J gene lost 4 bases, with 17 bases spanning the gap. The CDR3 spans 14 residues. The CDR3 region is CAGSLKGFTGELFY. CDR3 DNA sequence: TGTGCCGGTAGCTTGAAGGGATTCACCGGGGAGCTGTTTTAT.

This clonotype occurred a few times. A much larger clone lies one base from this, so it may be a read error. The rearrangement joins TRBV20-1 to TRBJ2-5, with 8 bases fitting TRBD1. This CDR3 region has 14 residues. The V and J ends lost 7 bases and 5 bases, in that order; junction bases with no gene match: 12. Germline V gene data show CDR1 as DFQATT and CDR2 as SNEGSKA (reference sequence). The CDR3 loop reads CSVLTRDRQETQYF. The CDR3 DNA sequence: TGCAGTGTTCTGACCCGGGACAGGCAGGAGACCCAGTACTTC.

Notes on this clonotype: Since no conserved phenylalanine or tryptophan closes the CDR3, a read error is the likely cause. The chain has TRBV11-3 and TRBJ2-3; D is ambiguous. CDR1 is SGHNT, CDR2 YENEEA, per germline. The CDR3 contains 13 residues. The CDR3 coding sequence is TGTGTCAGCAGCTTCGAGCACATAGATACGCAGTATCTT. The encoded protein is CVSSFEHIDTQYL.

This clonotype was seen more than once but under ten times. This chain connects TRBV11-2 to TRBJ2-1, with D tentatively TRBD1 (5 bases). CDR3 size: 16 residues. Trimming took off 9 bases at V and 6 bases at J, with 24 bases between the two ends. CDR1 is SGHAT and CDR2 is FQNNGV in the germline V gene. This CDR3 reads CASGLGQTTGANEQFF. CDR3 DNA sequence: TGTGCCAGTGGCTTAGGGCAGACAACTGGGGCCAATGAGCAGTTCTTC.

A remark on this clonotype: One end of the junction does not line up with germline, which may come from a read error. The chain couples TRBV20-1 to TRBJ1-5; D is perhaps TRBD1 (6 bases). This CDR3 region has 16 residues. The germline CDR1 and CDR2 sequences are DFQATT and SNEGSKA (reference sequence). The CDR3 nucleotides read TGCTGTGCTAGAGATGTCAGGGGATACTCCAATCAGCCCCAGCATTTT. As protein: CCARDVRGYSNQPQHF.

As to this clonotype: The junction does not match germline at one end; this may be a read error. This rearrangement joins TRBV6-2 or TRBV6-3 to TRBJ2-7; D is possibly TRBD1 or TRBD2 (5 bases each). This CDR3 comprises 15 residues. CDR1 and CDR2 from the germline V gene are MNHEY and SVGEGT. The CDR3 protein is CTSSWDASRSYVQYF. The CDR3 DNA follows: TGTACCAGCAGTTGGGACGCAAGCCGCTCCTACGTGCAGTACTTC.

CDR3 amino acids: CASSLLVWPNEQFF. In DNA, the CDR3 is TGTGCCAGCAGCTTACTAGTATGGCCCAATGAGCAGTTCTTC. The chain is built from TRBV11-1 and TRBJ2-1; D ambiguous. The length of the CDR3 is 14 residues. Per germline, CDR1 SGHAT and CDR2 FQDESV (reference sequence). The V end lost 2 bases, the J end lost 6 bases, and 11 bases lay between the germline ends.

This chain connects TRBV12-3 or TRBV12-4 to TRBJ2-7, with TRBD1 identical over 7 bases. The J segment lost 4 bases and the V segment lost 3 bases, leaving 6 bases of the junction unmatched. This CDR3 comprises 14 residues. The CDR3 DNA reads TGTGCCAGCAGTTTGGGACAGTTATTATACGAGCAGTACTTC. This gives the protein CASSLGQLLYEQYF.

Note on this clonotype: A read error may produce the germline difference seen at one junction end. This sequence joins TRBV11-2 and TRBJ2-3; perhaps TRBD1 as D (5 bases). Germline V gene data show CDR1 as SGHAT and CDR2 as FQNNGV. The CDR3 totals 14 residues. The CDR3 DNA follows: TGTGACAGTAGCTTATTCGACAGCACAGATACACAGTATTTT. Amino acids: CDSSLFDSTDTQYF. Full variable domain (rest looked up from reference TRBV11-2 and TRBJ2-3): EAGVAQSPRYKIIEKRQSVAFWCNPISGHATLYWYQQILGQGPKLLIQFQNNGVVDDSQLPKDRFSAERLKGVDSTLKIQPAKLEDSAVYLCDSSLFDSTDTQYFGPGTRLTVL.

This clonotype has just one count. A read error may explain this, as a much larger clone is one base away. This chain's CDR3 is CSVALNTETFF. CDR3 DNA sequence: TGCAGCGTTGCCCTGAACACTGAAACTTTCTTT. The chain links TRBV29-1 to TRBJ1-1; D uncertain. CDR3 length: 11 residues. The germline gives CDR1 SQVTM, CDR2 ANQGSEA.

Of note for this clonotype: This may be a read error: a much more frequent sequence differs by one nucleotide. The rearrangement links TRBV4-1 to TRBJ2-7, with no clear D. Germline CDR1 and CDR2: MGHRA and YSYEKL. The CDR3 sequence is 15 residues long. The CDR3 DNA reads TGCACCAGCAGCCAAGAGATAGTCTCCCTCTACGAGCAGTACTTC. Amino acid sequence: CTSSQEIVSLYEQYF.

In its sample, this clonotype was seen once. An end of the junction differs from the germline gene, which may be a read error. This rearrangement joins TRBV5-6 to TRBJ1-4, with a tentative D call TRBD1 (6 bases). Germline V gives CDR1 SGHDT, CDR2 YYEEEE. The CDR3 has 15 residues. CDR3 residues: CASTLRTGSAEKLFF. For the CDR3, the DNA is TGTGCCAGCACCTTGAGAACAGGGAGTGCTGAAAAACTGTTTTTT. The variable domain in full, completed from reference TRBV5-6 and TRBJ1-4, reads DAGVTQSPTHLIKTRGQQVTLRCSPKSGHDTVSWYQQALGQGPQFIFQYYEEEERQRGNFPDRFSGHQFPNYSSELNVNALLLGDSALYLCASTLRTGSAEKLFFGSGTQLSVL.

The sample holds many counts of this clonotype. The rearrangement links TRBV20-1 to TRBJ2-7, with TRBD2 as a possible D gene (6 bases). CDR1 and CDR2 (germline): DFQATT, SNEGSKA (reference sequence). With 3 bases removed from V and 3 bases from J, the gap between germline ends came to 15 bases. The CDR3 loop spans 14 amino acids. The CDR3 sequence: CSASLSGDVYEQYF. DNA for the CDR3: TGCAGTGCTAGCTTGTCGGGGGATGTCTACGAGCAGTACTTC.

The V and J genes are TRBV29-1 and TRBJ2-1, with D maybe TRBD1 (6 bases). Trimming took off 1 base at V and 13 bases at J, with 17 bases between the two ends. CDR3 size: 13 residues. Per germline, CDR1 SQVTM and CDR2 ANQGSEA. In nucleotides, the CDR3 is TGCAGCGTTGAAGGGACAGTATACAATGGTCAGTTCTTC. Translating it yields CSVEGTVYNGQFF.